A single sample gave rise to the 27 T cell receptor beta chains below, sequenced in a study of response to subunit inactivated influenza vaccine. TCRdb passed the RT-PCR reads through MiXCR, listing each CDR3 protein once. The sample has approximately 500,000 distinct CDR3 sequences, around a quarter seen once. This sample was shared with a second study, whose subject was T cells expressing NK-cell markers. From that second work: Production of TCR beta cDNA relied on 5'RACE template switching with UMIs.

The sample in question was CD4+ T cells sorted from PBMCs, obtained 11 to 12 days after vaccination. Source of these receptors: a man aged 50-60 years who received an inactivated influenza vaccine.

The chain combines TRBV27 with TRBJ2-7, with 12 nucleotides matching TRBD2. The CDR3 loop spans 16 amino acids. CDR1 and CDR2 (germline): MNHEY, SMNVEV (reference sequence). The V segment lost 7 bases and the J segment 1 base; nucleotides outside the gene matches: 8. The CDR3 spells CASTRLAGVSSYEQYF. DNA for the CDR3: TGTGCCAGCACGAGACTAGCGGGAGTATCGTCCTACGAGCAGTACTTC.

The table lists this clonotype with a few counts. This sequence joins TRBV18 and TRBJ2-2; D is perhaps TRBD1 (6 bases). The CDR3 totals 14 residues. Germline CDR1 is KGHSH and CDR2 is LQKENI. V dropped 2 bases and J dropped 4 bases, with 8 bases sitting between them. The CDR3 DNA sequence: TGTGCCAGCTCACCAGACAGGTCCACCGGGGAGCTGTTTTTT. Amino acids: CASSPDRSTGELFF.

This sequence joins TRBV6-1 and TRBJ1-1, with D possibly TRBD1 on 5 matching bases. Trimming removed 6 bases from V and 0 bases from J, with 11 bases in between. Germline CDR1 reads MNHNS; CDR2 reads SASEGT. This CDR3 comprises 14 residues. The CDR3 nucleotides are TGTGCCAGCAGGCGCCGGGGGATGAACACTGAAGCTTTCTTT. It specifies CASRRRGMNTEAFF.

This chain uses TRBV5-1 with TRBJ1-2, with D possibly TRBD1 on 6 matching bases. Trimming stripped 0 bases from V and 2 bases from J, with 11 bases between. Germline V gives CDR1 SGHRS, CDR2 YFSETQ. The CDR3 consists of 15 residues. CDR3 protein: CASSLGYRENYGYTF. DNA for the CDR3: TGCGCCAGCAGCTTGGGGTACAGGGAAAACTATGGCTACACCTTC.

This chain links TRBV2 with TRBJ2-5; D perhaps matches TRBD2 (6 bases). This CDR3 region has 16 residues. V shed 7 bases and J shed 5 bases, with 23 bases lying between them. Per the germline V gene, CDR1 is SNHLY and CDR2 is FYNNEI. CDR3 DNA: TGTGCCAGCACCACGACCCCGGGACTTCCCTCGGAGACCCAGTACTTC. It codes for CASTTTPGLPSETQYF.

This clonotype was detected a few times. V gene TRBV11-2 combines with J gene TRBJ2-5; 12 bases fit TRBD2. CDR3 length: 18 amino acids. The trim removed 1 base at V and 2 bases at J, leaving 8 bases unmatched. The germline gives CDR1 SGHAT, CDR2 FQNNGV. CDR3 sequence: CASSLGVLAGGQQETQYF. The CDR3 DNA reads TGTGCCAGCAGCTTAGGGGTTCTAGCGGGAGGGCAACAAGAGACCCAGTACTTC.

The chain uses TRBV12-3 or TRBV12-4 and TRBJ2-1, with TRBD1 matching over 11 bases. The CDR3 totals 15 residues. With 7 bases clipped from V and 7 bases from J, the junction kept 9 bases outside the gene matches. The CDR3 loop is CASTPDRGRGNEQFF. CDR3 DNA sequence: TGTGCCAGCACCCCGGACAGGGGGCGAGGGAATGAGCAGTTCTTC.

The gene calls are TRBV7-2 and TRBJ2-1; possible D gene TRBD1, 6 bases. Looked up from germline, CDR1 is SGHTA and CDR2 is FQGNSA. The CDR3 sequence is 14 residues long. Trimming pared 5 bases from V and 6 bases from J, leaving 14 bases between. CDR3 amino acids: CASSLDSVGNEQFF. The CDR3 coding sequence is TGTGCCAGCAGCCTGGACAGTGTAGGCAATGAGCAGTTCTTC.

This sequence joins TRBV13 and TRBJ1-2, with 9 bases fitting TRBD1. Germline V gives CDR1 PRHDT, CDR2 FYEKMQ (reference sequence). The ends lost 4 bases at V and 7 bases at J; junction bases unmatched: 4. The CDR3 totals 13 residues. CDR3 amino acids: CASSSRTGVGYTF. CDR3 nucleotides: TGTGCCAGCAGCTCGAGGACAGGGGTTGGCTACACCTTC.

The V and J genes are TRBV12-3 or TRBV12-4 and TRBJ2-3, with D unresolved. Trimming removed 7 bases from V and 3 bases from J, with 14 bases in between. The CDR3 contains 14 residues. CDR3 coding DNA: TGTGCCAGCACCAAACCGGGTTGGACAGATACGCAGTATTTT. Protein: CASTKPGWTDTQYF.

V and J are TRBV12-3 or TRBV12-4 and TRBJ2-1; 8 positions match TRBD2. With V trimmed by 7 bases and J by 2 bases, 10 bases remained unmatched. The CDR3 loop spans 16 amino acids. The CDR3 reads CASIEGGGGTYNEQFF. The CDR3 DNA reads TGTGCCAGCATCGAAGGAGGCGGGGGGACCTACAATGAGCAGTTCTTC.

This clonotype has a handful of counts. The V call is TRBV20-1, the J call TRBJ2-3; 11 nucleotides match TRBD2. CDR1 DFQATT and CDR2 SNEGSKA come from the germline V gene (reference sequence). V lost 2 bases to trimming and J lost 5 bases; unmatched junction nucleotides: 6. The CDR3 contains 15 residues. CDR3 sequence: CSARSTSGNLDTQYF. In DNA, the CDR3 is TGCAGTGCTAGATCGACTAGCGGGAACTTAGATACGCAGTATTTT.

The chain uses TRBV7-2 and TRBJ1-2, with 9 bases matching TRBD1. The CDR3 length is 14 residues. Germline V gene sequence: CDR1 SGHTA, CDR2 FQGNSA. V lost 4 bases to trimming and J lost 8 bases; unmatched junction nucleotides: 8. CDR3: CASSYASTGGGYTF. DNA of the CDR3: TGTGCCAGCAGCTACGCATCGACAGGGGGAGGCTACACCTTC.

This clonotype has more than one count but fewer than ten. V gene TRBV7-2 combines with J gene TRBJ1-5; a possible D gene is TRBD1 (5 bases). V was pared by 1 base and J by 6 bases, with 13 bases between. The CDR3 is 15 residues long. The germline V gene encodes CDR1 SGHTA and CDR2 FQGNSA. CDR3 residues: CASSLGAGSFQPQHF. The DNA for the CDR3 is TGTGCCAGCAGCTTAGGGGCAGGGAGCTTTCAGCCCCAGCATTTT.

This chain links TRBV6-2 or TRBV6-3 with TRBJ2-2, with a weak D call TRBD1 (5 bases). The CDR3 length is 18 residues. Germline CDR1 reads MNHEY; CDR2 reads SVGEGT. Trimming removed 0 bases from V and 0 bases from J, with 14 bases in between. The CDR3 here is CASSYSNWGRANTGELFF. Here the CDR3 DNA reads TGTGCCAGCAGTTACTCGAATTGGGGCAGGGCGAACACCGGGGAGCTGTTTTTT.

This clonotype was seen only a few times. The V gene is TRBV6-1, the J gene TRBJ2-1; TRBD2 matches at 11 bases. V lost 5 bases to trimming and J lost 7 bases; unmatched junction nucleotides: 10. The CDR3 has 16 residues. Germline V gene lookup returns CDR1 MNHNS and CDR2 SASEGT. CDR3 nucleotides: TGTGCCAGCAGTCCCCTCCCGGCTAGCGGGAGGAATGAGCAGTTCTTC. Translating it yields CASSPLPASGRNEQFF.

J is TRBJ2-1 and V is TRBV5-1, with D perhaps assigned TRBD1 or TRBD2 (5 bases each). The germline gives CDR1 SGHRS, CDR2 YFSETQ. The CDR3 has 13 amino acids. V was trimmed by 5 bases and J by 7 bases, leaving 13 bases between them. The CDR3 region is CASRDIGGNEQFF. DNA for the CDR3: TGCGCCAGCAGGGATATTGGGGGAAATGAGCAGTTCTTC.

In its sample, this clonotype was seen a few times. This chain joins TRBV14 and TRBJ2-3, with a possible D match to TRBD2 (6 bases). The CDR3 covers 13 residues. Germline CDR1 SGHDN, CDR2 FVKESK. Trimming removed 2 bases at V and 8 bases at J, with 11 bases between. This CDR3 is CASSQPSAGTQYF. The DNA for the CDR3 is TGTGCCAGCAGCCAACCTAGCGCTGGTACGCAGTATTTT.

This clonotype turned up a few times. V gene TRBV29-1 combines with J gene TRBJ2-3; 7 bases fit TRBD2. The V segment lost 4 bases and the J segment 2 bases; nucleotides outside the gene matches: 3. This CDR3 is built from 13 residues. CDR1 is SQVTM and CDR2 is ANQGSEA in the germline V gene. DNA for the CDR3: TGCAGCGTTGCGGGAGGCTTCACAGATACGCAGTATTTT. As protein: CSVAGGFTDTQYF.

This clonotype was seen more than once but under ten times. The genes are TRBV5-1 and TRBJ2-1, with 9 bases matching TRBD2. Trimming at V came to 4 bases and at J to 3 bases, leaving 8 bases not matched to a gene. The germline gives CDR1 SGHRS, CDR2 YFSETQ. This CDR3 region has 16 residues. CDR3 amino acids: CASSPWVAGDYNEQFF. The DNA of the CDR3 is TGCGCCAGCAGCCCCTGGGTAGCGGGGGACTACAATGAGCAGTTCTTC.

This clonotype was seen only a few times. The rearrangement uses TRBV20-1 and TRBJ2-1; D possibly corresponds to TRBD2 (5 bases). This CDR3 has 12 amino acids. Germline V gene sequence: CDR1 DFQATT, CDR2 SNEGSKA (reference sequence). V was pared by 0 bases and J by 12 bases, with 12 bases between. The CDR3 loop is CSARDLVEGQFF. The CDR3 DNA reads as TGCAGTGCTAGAGATCTCGTTGAGGGGCAGTTCTTC.

The CDR3 region has the DNA TGCGCCAGCAGCCAAGATGGGGGGGCCACTGAAGCTTTCTTT. It encodes CASSQDGGATEAFF. V gene TRBV4-3 combines with J gene TRBJ1-1, with a weak D call TRBD1 (6 bases). This CDR3 contains 14 residues. V was shortened by 0 bases and J by 4 bases, with 9 bases between the two germline ends. Germline V gene data show CDR1 as LGHNA and CDR2 as YSLEER.

V gene TRBV20-1 combines with J gene TRBJ2-3; unclear D gene. The CDR3 is 17 amino acids. V was clipped by 3 bases and J by 2 bases, with 21 bases between them. The germline gives CDR1 DFQATT, CDR2 SNEGSKA (reference sequence). This CDR3 is CSARLLGRVLTTDTQYF. In DNA form, the CDR3 reads TGCAGTGCTAGGCTCTTAGGACGGGTTCTAACCACAGATACGCAGTATTTT.

This clonotype was seen more than once but under ten times. The V and J genes are TRBV7-9 and TRBJ1-4; 7 bases map to TRBD1. V lost 2 bases, J lost 7 bases, and 4 bases stayed unmatched. CDR3 length: 14 amino acids. From germline, CDR1 is SEHNR and CDR2 FQNEAQ (reference sequence). Here the CDR3 reads CASSLRGLSEKLFF. CDR3 nucleotide sequence: TGTGCCAGCAGCTTAAGGGGGCTTAGTGAAAAACTGTTTTTT.

This clonotype was observed a handful of times. This chain connects TRBV28 to TRBJ2-2; D call uncertain. CDR1 and CDR2 from the germline V gene are MDHEN and SYDVKM. The CDR3 contains 12 residues. V was cut by 9 bases and J by 7 bases, with 12 bases left in between. CDR3 DNA: TGTGCCAGTCCGAATCTCGGCGGGGAGCTGTTTTTT. This translates into CASPNLGGELFF.

The sample holds a few counts of this clonotype. This chain uses TRBV6-1 with TRBJ2-5; tentatively, D is TRBD1 (6 bases). Germline-derived CDR1 and CDR2 are MNHNS and SASEGT. This CDR3 contains 14 residues. V was clipped by 6 bases and J by 0 bases, with 11 bases between them. The CDR3 DNA follows: TGTGCCAGCAGGGTAGGACAGAACCAAGAGACCCAGTACTTC. Its translation is CASRVGQNQETQYF.

Comment on this clonotype: The junction departs from the called germline gene at one end, perhaps through a read error. V is TRBV7-2 and J is TRBJ2-6, with D tentatively TRBD1 (5 bases). This CDR3 is 16 amino acids long. Germline V gene lookup returns CDR1 SGHTA and CDR2 FQGNSA. CDR3 amino acids: CASSLAGAYGANVLIF. CDR3 DNA sequence: TGTGCCAGCAGCTTAGCTGGGGCCTATGGGGCCAACGTCCTGATTTTC.